Listed below are T cell receptor beta chains from one sample, sequenced in a study of shared clonotypes between healthy human individuals. The assay was immunoSEQ multiplex PCR, and TCRdb's table has in-frame clones only and misses some. The data show roughly 2,000,000 clones, approximately 95% seen once. Sample: naive CD8+ T cells sorted from blood. The receptors were sampled from a man younger than 30 in good health. Each CDR3 is given with its conserved first and last residue. A D gene is named only where the DNA matches it firmly.

V: TRBV6-5; J: TRBJ2-6; D: .; CDR3: CASSSGANVLTF; DNA: TGTGCCAGCAGCTCTGGGGCCAACGTCCTGACTTTC
V: TRBV2; J: TRBJ1-1; D: .; CDR3: CASSLGHLNTEAFF; DNA: TGTGCCAGCAGTTTGGGACACTTGAACACTGAAGCTTTCTTT
V: TRBV7-9; J: TRBJ1-1; D: .; CDR3: CASSLGQIEAFF; DNA: TGTGCCAGCAGCCTTGGACAGATAGAAGCTTTCTTT
V: TRBV7-9; J: TRBJ2-2; D: TRBD2; CDR3: CASSLGPGRANTGELFF; DNA: TGTGCCAGCAGCTTAGGTCCCGGGAGGGCAAACACCGGGGAGCTGTTTTTT
V: TRBV5-6; J: TRBJ2-7; D: .; CDR3: CASSHSSISYEQYF; DNA: TGTGCCAGCAGCCACTCCTCAATTTCCTACGAGCAGTACTTC
V: TRBV6-1; J: TRBJ1-1; D: .; CDR3: CASSEFRSGTEAFF; DNA: TGTGCCAGCAGTGAATTCAGGTCCGGCACTGAAGCTTTCTTT
V: TRBV27; J: TRBJ1-5; D: .; CDR3: CASSLGFANQPQHF; DNA: TGTGCCAGCAGTCTAGGGTTTGCAAATCAGCCCCAGCATTTT
V: TRBV14; J: TRBJ2-5; D: .; CDR3: CASRNLSGNLYQETQYF; DNA: TGTGCCAGCAGGAATCTTTCCGGGAATCTTTACCAAGAGACCCAGTACTTC
V: TRBV19; J: TRBJ2-7; D: TRBD2; CDR3: CASAGTSGLEQYF; DNA: TGTGCCAGCGCCGGGACTAGCGGTTTGGAGCAGTACTTC
V: TRBV7-6; J: TRBJ2-7; D: .; CDR3: CASSLVQGGYEQYF; DNA: TGTGCCAGCAGCTTAGTGCAGGGTGGGTACGAGCAGTACTTC